This entry features one TCR beta chain sequence. This sample is part of a study of blood T cell repertoires in COVID-19. Study as a whole: Samples taken during acute and convalescent COVID-19 were collected in the United States, Italy and Spain.

J lost 5 bases, V lost 2 bases, and 11 bases had no gene match. This CDR3 is 16 amino acids long. Looked up from germline, CDR1 is MNHEY and CDR2 is SVGEGT. Using immunoSEQ multiplex PCR, the repertoire was profiled, and TCRdb retains in-frame clones only, with some absent. The profile shows about 160,000 clones, 60% to 85% of them singletons. What was sequenced was peripheral blood. The chain combines TRBV6-2 or TRBV6-3 with TRBJ2-5, with 7 bases that match TRBD2. The TCR originated in a man in his sixties with acute or convalescent COVID-19. CDR3 DNA: TGTGCCAGCAGTTACGGACGGAGACTAGCCCCCGAGACCCAGTACTTC. Translating it yields CASSYGRRLAPETQYF.